The source of this T cell receptor (beta chain) is a study of blood T cell repertoires in COVID-19. Original handling: Scientists estimated how many nucleated cells there were by amplifying reference gene primers. Repertoires were generated with immunoSEQ multiplex PCR, while TCRdb's copy carries only in-frame clones and drops some. V and J calls and clone size are as listed in that table; D and trimming were resolved from the DNA. Among 350,000 to 400,000 clones, more than 75% were seen once, and the ten largest hold around 1.2%. Participants spanned ages about 18 to 95 years and resided in 24 US areas. Cohorts were assigned according to the clinical history that participants reported. This receptor was identified in a woman under 30 who had recovered from COVID-19. The sequenced sample was PBMCs or T cells enriched from blood (not recorded which).

This CDR3 reads CASSRSRQETQYF. Written as DNA, the CDR3 is TGTGCCAGCAGTCGTAGTAGACAAGAGACCCAGTACTTC. The rearrangement uses TRBV6-5 and TRBJ2-5; D remains unclear. Germline V CDR1 and CDR2: MNHEY, SVGAGI. This CDR3 region has 13 residues. Trimming cost V 5 bases and J 2 bases, with 9 bases left between them.